A single sample is the source of the 32 T cell receptor beta chains below, sequenced in a study of cytomegalovirus exposure and HLA in healthy donors. A multiplex PCR was run with 60 Vbeta primers and 13 Jbeta primers. Assay: immunoSEQ multiplex PCR; the TCRdb copy retains only in-frame clones and omits some. The sample holds about 180,000 clones, about three quarters seen once. The sample consisted of PBMCs. The source is a man younger than 35 in good health and CMV-seronegative.

V is TRBV7-9 and J is TRBJ2-7, with 7 bases fitting TRBD2. This CDR3 comprises 14 residues. Germline V gene sequence: CDR1 SEHNR, CDR2 FQNEAQ (reference sequence). With 11 bases clipped from V and 0 bases from J, the junction kept 10 bases outside the gene matches. The CDR3 spells CAVASRGDSYEQYF. The CDR3 DNA is TGTGCCGTAGCCTCTCGGGGGGACTCCTACGAGCAGTACTTC.

The chain carries TRBV5-4 and TRBJ1-2; tentatively, D is TRBD1 (5 bases). The CDR3 runs to 14 residues. Trimming left V 0 bases short and J 1 base short, with 7 bases between. Germline V gene data show CDR1 as SGHNT and CDR2 as YYREEE (reference sequence). This CDR3 is CASSLDRSNYGYTF. For the CDR3, the DNA is TGTGCCAGCAGCTTGGACAGGAGTAACTATGGCTACACCTTC.

The V and J genes are TRBV10-1 and TRBJ1-6; D gene ambiguous. The V gene's germline CDR1 is WNHNN and CDR2 SYGVQD (reference sequence). V was pared by 2 bases and J by 7 bases, with 9 bases between. This CDR3 has 14 residues. Written as DNA, the CDR3 is TGCGCCAGCAGTGAGGCGAAACAGAATTCACCCCTCCACTTT. Protein product: CASSEAKQNSPLHF.

In this sample, this clone turned up once. The rearrangement joins TRBV6-5 to TRBJ2-7, with TRBD2 identical over 10 bases. Germline V gives CDR1 MNHEY, CDR2 SVGAGI. V lost 3 bases, J lost 2 bases, and 4 bases stayed unmatched. The CDR3 is 15 residues long. The CDR3 reads CASSYTSGTPYEQYF. The CDR3 nucleotides are TGTGCCAGCAGTTATACTAGCGGGACCCCCTACGAGCAGTACTTC.

The chain joins TRBV19 to TRBJ1-5; the match to TRBD1 covers 7 bases. Germline CDR1 is LNHDA and CDR2 is SQIVND (reference sequence). Trimming at V came to 6 bases and at J to 2 bases, leaving 7 bases not matched to a gene. CDR3 length: 15 residues. The CDR3 sequence is CASRTTGEGNQPQHF. CDR3 nucleotides: TGTGCCAGTAGGACTACAGGGGAGGGCAATCAGCCCCAGCATTTT.

The rearrangement joins TRBV13 to TRBJ2-1; 9 bases agree with TRBD2. Germline V CDR1 and CDR2: PRHDT, FYEKMQ (reference sequence). Trimming cost V 5 bases and J 6 bases; bases outside gene matches: 5. This CDR3 contains 14 residues. This chain's CDR3 is CASSEGLASNEQFF. CDR3 coding DNA: TGTGCCAGCAGCGAAGGACTAGCGAGCAATGAGCAGTTCTTC.

This clone was detected a few times. The chain is built from TRBV28 and TRBJ1-2; 8 bases fit TRBD1. The CDR3 is 17 residues long. Trimming cost V 4 bases and J 0 bases; bases outside gene matches: 10. CDR1 is MDHEN and CDR2 is SYDVKM in the germline V gene. The CDR3 loop is CASSSTGGQTANYGYTF. The CDR3, as DNA: TGTGCCAGCAGTTCCACAGGGGGACAGACTGCTAACTATGGCTACACCTTC.

The V and J genes are TRBV27 and TRBJ1-2; 9 bases line up with TRBD1. The CDR3 is made up of 15 amino acids. CDR1 is MNHEY and CDR2 is SMNVEV in the germline V gene (reference sequence). The J segment lost 4 bases and the V segment lost 5 bases, leaving 8 bases of the junction unmatched. The CDR3 sequence is CASSPLTGGSYGYTF. CDR3 coding DNA: TGTGCCAGCAGTCCCCTGACAGGGGGTAGCTATGGCTACACCTTC.

The V gene is TRBV28, the J gene TRBJ1-6, with no clear D. CDR3 size: 13 residues. CDR1 and CDR2 from the germline V gene are MDHEN and SYDVKM. V lost 6 bases to trimming and J lost 9 bases, with 12 bases between them. In DNA, the CDR3 is TGTGCCAGCAGAGGCGAGGGAAGTTCACCCCTCCACTTT. It encodes CASRGEGSSPLHF.

The J gene is TRBJ2-4, the V gene TRBV19; a possible D gene is TRBD2 (5 bases). Germline V CDR1 and CDR2: LNHDA, SQIVND (reference sequence). The CDR3 sequence is 14 residues long. V lost 5 bases, J lost 7 bases, and 15 bases lay in between. The CDR3: CASSPPGVGNIQYF. As DNA, the CDR3 is TGTGCCAGTAGTCCCCCCGGGGTCGGGAACATTCAGTACTTC.

V usage is TRBV2 and J usage is TRBJ1-4; TRBD1 matches at 9 bases. With V trimmed by 7 bases and J by 15 bases, 6 bases remained unmatched. Per germline, CDR1 SNHLY and CDR2 FYNNEI. The CDR3 consists of 11 residues. The CDR3 here is CASTMDRGMFF. The CDR3, as DNA: TGTGCCAGCACCATGGACAGGGGTATGTTTTTT. Looking up the rest from reference TRBV2 and TRBJ1-4 gives the full variable domain: EPEVTQTPSHQVTQMGQEVILRCVPISNHLYFYWYRQILGQKVEFLVSFYNNEISEKSEIFDDQFSVERPDGSNFTLKIRSTKLEDSAMYFCASTMDRGMFFGSGTQLSVL.

The V and J genes are TRBV27 and TRBJ1-1; D is possibly TRBD1 (6 bases). Germline V gene data show CDR1 as MNHEY and CDR2 as SMNVEV (reference sequence). The V end lost 6 bases, the J end lost 7 bases, and 18 bases lay between the germline ends. The CDR3 spans 14 residues. The CDR3 region is CASRLDRRYGEAFF. In DNA form, the CDR3 reads TGTGCCAGCAGATTAGACAGGAGGTACGGTGAAGCTTTCTTT.

The rearrangement joins TRBV27 to TRBJ1-5; 9 positions match TRBD1. Germline CDR1 is MNHEY and CDR2 is SMNVEV (reference sequence). This CDR3 comprises 15 residues. V shed 8 bases and J 5 bases; nucleotides not matched to a gene: 10. CDR3 DNA sequence: TGTGCCAGCCCTTCCTCCCGGACAGGGGATCAGCCCCAGCATTTT. Translation: CASPSSRTGDQPQHF.

This clone was found once. The gene calls are TRBV2 and TRBJ1-1; TRBD1 is a possible D gene (6 bases). V lost 7 bases and J lost 3, with 18 bases in between. This CDR3 has 15 residues. Germline loops: CDR1 SNHLY, CDR2 FYNNEI. CDR3 sequence reads: CASIQGRARDTEAFF. CDR3 DNA sequence: TGTGCCAGCATTCAGGGGAGGGCCAGGGACACTGAAGCTTTCTTT. Full variable domain (outside the CDR3, taken from reference TRBV2 and TRBJ1-1): EPEVTQTPSHQVTQMGQEVILRCVPISNHLYFYWYRQILGQKVEFLVSFYNNEISEKSEIFDDQFSVERPDGSNFTLKIRSTKLEDSAMYFCASIQGRARDTEAFFGQGTRLTVV.

The gene calls are TRBV9 and TRBJ2-2, with TRBD2 identical over 12 bases. The length of the CDR3 is 16 residues. With V trimmed by 3 bases and J by 5 bases, 5 bases remained unmatched. Germline CDR1 is SGDLS and CDR2 is YYNGEE. The CDR3 sequence is CASSALAGGRTGELFF. CDR3 bases: TGTGCCAGCAGCGCCCTAGCGGGGGGGCGTACCGGGGAGCTGTTTTTT.

This sequence joins TRBV6-5 and TRBJ2-7, with D possibly TRBD1 on 5 matching bases. Germline V gene data show CDR1 as MNHEY and CDR2 as SVGAGI. V was trimmed by 4 bases and J by 4 bases, leaving 17 bases between them. The CDR3 sequence is 15 residues long. The chain's CDR3 is CASSSQGGRSYEQYF. The CDR3 DNA is TGTGCCAGCAGTTCCCAGGGCGGACGGAGTTACGAGCAGTACTTC.

The V and J genes are TRBV5-1 and TRBJ1-3; TRBD1 is a possible D gene (5 bases). V lost 2 bases and J 0 bases, leaving 6 bases between the germline ends. Germline V CDR1 and CDR2: SGHRS, YFSETQ. The CDR3 covers 14 residues. The CDR3 protein is CASSLGDSGNTIYF. The CDR3 DNA is TGCGCCAGCAGCTTAGGGGACTCTGGAAACACCATATATTTT.

The rearrangement links TRBV19 to TRBJ2-7; 8 bases are shared with TRBD2. The germline CDR1 and CDR2 sequences are LNHDA and SQIVND (reference sequence). The CDR3 totals 13 residues. The junction had 2 bases not matched to a gene; V was cut back by 4 bases and J by 3 bases. The CDR3 region has the DNA TGTGCCAGTAGTAAGCTAGCGGGCTACGAGCAGTACTTC. Protein product: CASSKLAGYEQYF.

The genes are TRBV4-2 and TRBJ2-2; 12 nucleotides match TRBD2. Losses at the gene ends were 2 bases for V and 0 bases for J; bases not matched to a gene: 4. The CDR3 extends over 18 amino acids. In germline, CDR1 is LGHNA, CDR2 YNFKEQ. For the CDR3, the DNA is TGTGCCAGCAGCCAAAACGGACTAGCGGGGACGAACACCGGGGAGCTGTTTTTT. Its protein is CASSQNGLAGTNTGELFF.

The chain carries TRBV29-1 and TRBJ1-1; the match to TRBD1 covers 7 bases. Germline CDR1 is SQVTM and CDR2 is ANQGSEA. The CDR3 covers 13 residues. The junction had 9 bases not matched to a gene; V was cut back by 5 bases and J by 6 bases. As DNA, the CDR3 is TGCAGCGTTAAACAGGGGAAGGGTGCTGAAGCTTTCTTT. It is translated as CSVKQGKGAEAFF.

J is TRBJ2-1 and V is TRBV11-2; D is unclear. V shed 1 base and J shed 2 bases, with 6 bases lying between them. The V gene's germline CDR1 is SGHAT and CDR2 FQNNGV. CDR3 length equals 14 residues. DNA of the CDR3: TGTGCCAGCAGCTTAGTACTTACCTACAATGAGCAGTTCTTC. It codes for CASSLVLTYNEQFF.

This clone appeared once. This sequence joins TRBV5-1 and TRBJ1-1; D is unresolved. With 0 bases removed from V and 10 bases from J, the gap between germline ends came to 10 bases. CDR3 length: 12 amino acids. Looked up from germline, CDR1 is SGHRS and CDR2 is YFSETQ. Here the CDR3 reads CASSLDTGGAFF. In DNA, the CDR3 is TGCGCCAGCAGCTTGGACACCGGCGGAGCTTTCTTT. The variable domain in full, completed from reference TRBV5-1 and TRBJ1-1, reads KAGVTQTPRYLIKTRGQQVTLSCSPISGHRSVSWYQQTPGQGLQFLFEYFSETQRNKGNFPGRFSGRQFSNSRSEMNVSTLELGDSALYLCASSLDTGGAFFGQGTRLTVV.

The CDR3 nucleotides read TGTGCCTGGAGGAGGGGAATCGGACAGCCTTCAAACTATGGCTACACCTTC. Protein: CAWRRGIGQPSNYGYTF. J is TRBJ1-2 and V is TRBV30; a weak D match, TRBD1 (6 bases). The CDR3 has 17 residues. Trimming stripped 3 bases from V and 2 bases from J, with 22 bases between. Germline V gene data show CDR1 as GTSNPN and CDR2 as SVGIG (reference sequence).

The gene calls are TRBV5-4 and TRBJ2-3, with a weak D call TRBD2 (7 bases). The CDR3 length is 15 residues. CDR1 and CDR2 from the germline V gene are SGHNT and YYREEE (reference sequence). Trimming removed 4 bases from V and 5 bases from J, with 17 bases in between. The CDR3 nucleotides read TGTGCCAGCAGCGACCAACGGGGGGCCGGAGATACGCAGTATTTT. This translates into CASSDQRGAGDTQYF.

V gene TRBV7-9 combines with J gene TRBJ2-1; 8 bases align to TRBD2. The CDR3 consists of 14 residues. With 6 bases clipped from V and 6 bases from J, the junction kept 7 bases outside the gene matches. Germline V gene sequence: CDR1 SEHNR, CDR2 FQNEAQ (reference sequence). The CDR3 is CASRLPRGGNEQFF. In DNA, the CDR3 is TGTGCCAGCAGGCTTCCACGGGGGGGCAATGAGCAGTTCTTC.

This clone was seen just once. The chain employs TRBV28 and TRBJ2-1, with TRBD2 identical over 8 bases. The CDR3 has 16 amino acids. Unmatched junction bases numbered 12, after V lost 6 bases and J lost 5 bases. Germline loops: CDR1 MDHEN, CDR2 SYDVKM. The CDR3 DNA is TGTGCCAGCAGCCGTTACGGGAGGGCCAATAACAATGAGCAGTTCTTC. It codes for CASSRYGRANNNEQFF.

In its sample, this clone was seen a few times. The rearrangement links TRBV6-5 to TRBJ2-1; 7 bases align to TRBD2. Germline CDR1 reads MNHEY; CDR2 reads SVGAGI. V lost 10 bases to trimming and J lost 4 bases; unmatched junction nucleotides: 10. CDR3 length: 14 residues. CDR3 sequence reads: CAIASGFPYNEQFF. In DNA, the CDR3 is TGTGCCATCGCTAGCGGTTTCCCTTACAATGAGCAGTTCTTC.

This clone has a single count. The chain joins TRBV2 to TRBJ2-5; 11 bases map to TRBD2. This CDR3 comprises 16 residues. J gave up 0 bases and V 2 bases, and 2 bases lay outside the gene matches. Germline V gives CDR1 SNHLY, CDR2 FYNNEI. This CDR3 reads CASSEWGLADQETQYF. The CDR3 DNA sequence: TGTGCCAGCAGTGAATGGGGACTAGCGGACCAAGAGACCCAGTACTTC.

This clone was detected only once. The chain joins TRBV6-4 to TRBJ2-1; TRBD1 is a possible D gene (5 bases). Germline V gene data show CDR1 as MRHNA and CDR2 as SNTAGT. This CDR3 region has 16 residues. Trimming removed 0 bases from V and 6 bases from J, with 15 bases in between. The CDR3 is CASSDSGIQGRNEQFF. CDR3 nucleotides: TGTGCCAGCAGTGACTCGGGAATTCAGGGCCGCAATGAGCAGTTCTTC.

The chain joins TRBV30 to TRBJ2-3; 8 bases are a match to TRBD2. In germline, CDR1 is GTSNPN, CDR2 SVGIG (reference sequence). The CDR3 spans 14 residues. The J segment lost 5 bases and the V segment lost 1 base, leaving 5 bases of the junction unmatched. The CDR3 DNA follows: TGTGCCTGGAGTGGTGGGCTAGCGGGAGATACGCAGTATTTT. Its protein product is CAWSGGLAGDTQYF.

This sequence joins TRBV4-2 and TRBJ1-5; tentatively, D is TRBD1 (5 bases). The V gene's germline CDR1 is LGHNA and CDR2 YNFKEQ. The CDR3 spans 16 residues. Trimming removed 4 bases from V and 3 bases from J, with 16 bases in between. The DNA for the CDR3 is TGTGCCAGCAGCCGTCGTGGGGCCGATTACAATCAGCCCCAGCATTTT. Its protein product is CASSRRGADYNQPQHF.

This rearrangement joins TRBV7-9 to TRBJ2-3; no clear D gene. V lost 4 bases and J lost 1, with 9 bases in between. The CDR3 totals 14 residues. Germline CDR1 and CDR2: SEHNR and FQNEAQ (reference sequence). The CDR3 DNA reads TGTGCCAGCAGCTCCCCACCGGGCACAGATACGCAGTATTTT. This sequence encodes CASSSPPGTDTQYF.